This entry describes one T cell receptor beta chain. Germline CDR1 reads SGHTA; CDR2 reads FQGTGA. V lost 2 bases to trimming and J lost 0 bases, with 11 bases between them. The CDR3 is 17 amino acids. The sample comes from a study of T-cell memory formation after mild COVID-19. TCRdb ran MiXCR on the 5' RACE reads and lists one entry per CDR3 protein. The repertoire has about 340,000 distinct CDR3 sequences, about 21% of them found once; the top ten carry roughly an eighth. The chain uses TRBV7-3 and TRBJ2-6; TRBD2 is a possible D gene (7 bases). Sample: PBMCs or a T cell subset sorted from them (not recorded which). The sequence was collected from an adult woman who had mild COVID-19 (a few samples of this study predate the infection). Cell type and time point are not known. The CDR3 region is CASSLGGASSGANVLTF. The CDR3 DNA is TGTGCCAGCAGCTTAGGGGGGGCCAGCTCTGGGGCCAACGTCCTGACTTTC.